The clone carrying this TCR beta chain was counted between two and nine times. Its antigen is still unknown. Sequenced by immunoSEQ multiplex PCR; TCRdb stores in-frame clones only, minus some. Among 2,500 to 3,500 clones, roughly 71% were seen once, and the ten largest hold 20% to 25%. The data were taken from a study of PD-1 blockade in classical Hodgkin lymphoma. The CDR3 is made up of 15 amino acids. Germline trimming cut 3 bases from V and 4 bases from J; bases unmatched to any gene: 6. From germline, CDR1 is LNHNV and CDR2 YYDKDF (reference sequence). Time point noted: newly diagnosed, previously untreated cHL patient sample. Thawed PBMCs underwent magnetic negative selection to obtain purified CD8+ T cells. For comparison, PBMCs from newly diagnosed, untreated classical Hodgkin lymphoma were used. Points from the study as a whole: Reports described newly diagnosed patients as having lower baseline TCR diversity than healthy donors. Still unresolved is the cause of the repertoire differences, which may be disease activity or prior therapy.

The receptor was derived from a human donor with classical Hodgkin lymphoma. The specimen was CD8+ T cells from blood. The chain employs TRBV15 and TRBJ1-5; 7 bases agree with TRBD1. CDR3 nucleotide sequence: TGTGCCACCAGCAGGGACAGGTGGGGGAATCAGCCCCAGCATTTT. It encodes CATSRDRWGNQPQHF.